This T cell receptor (beta chain) comes out of a study of blood T cell repertoires in COVID-19. Study processing details: Quantification of nucleated cells was approximated via reference gene primer amplification. Only in-frame clones appear in the TCRdb table, and some are missing; sequencing was by immunoSEQ multiplex PCR. The DNA gave D and trimming, while V, J and clone size come from that table. Of over 300,000 clones detected, over 75% appear once; the ten largest clones hold more than 6%. The CDR3 has 14 residues. Looked up from germline, CDR1 is LNHNV and CDR2 is YYDKDF (reference sequence). J gave up 8 bases and V 2 bases, and 5 bases lay outside the gene matches.

This TCR came from a human donor in a cohort sampled during active COVID-19. Sequenced: peripheral blood. The V gene is TRBV15, the J gene TRBJ1-4; TRBD1 aligns across 7 bases. The CDR3 coding sequence is TGTGCCACCAGCAGACTAGGGACAGCCGAAAAACTGTTTTTT. Translating it yields CATSRLGTAEKLFF. The full variable domain, with the rest looked up from reference TRBV15 and TRBJ1-4, is DAMVIQNPRYQVTQFGKPVTLSCSQTLNHNVMYWYQQKSSQAPKLLFHYYDKDFNNEADTPDNFQSRRPNTSFCFLDIRSPGLGDTAMYLCATSRLGTAEKLFFGSGTQLSVL.